The sequence of this T cell receptor (beta chain) was determined in a study of T cells after yellow fever vaccination (dated 2019 in TCRdb). For the wider study: Using CD3, CD45RA, CCR7 and CD95 staining, memory subsets (EM, EMRA, CM and Tscm) were sorted on a BD FACS Aria III. Bulk TCR alpha and beta repertoires were sequenced longitudinally to track T-cell clones before and after primary and booster YFV17D yellow fever vaccination. The SMART-Seq v4 Ultra Low Input RNA kit was used to prepare libraries from fractions with low cell numbers. Blood samples were taken at several timepoints before and after primary and secondary immunization, and bulk PBMC replicates and cell subsets were isolated. Two healthy male donors made up the cohort, one aged 18 to 30 years and the other aged 30 to 39 years. Sorting of memory subsets took place on days 0, 15 and 45 and at 18 months after primary vaccination, as well as on days 0, 15 and 45 after the 30-year booster.

What the work shows at the level of the full study, not this receptor alone: A small fraction of clonotypes appeared in both the CD4 and CD8 compartments, likely as a result of convergent recombination. After the booster, most clones that had expanded after primary vaccination were detected again (approximately 95% of CD4 and around nine tenths of CD8), suggesting broad maintenance of memory. Computational filtering was needed because FACS-sorted repertoires could contain abundant contaminating clonotypes from the bulk population. On day 0, almost all vaccine-responding clonotypes were below detection in the sorted memory subsets. Only a couple of donors were included in the study, so the extent to which the findings can be generalized is limited. Compared with the primary T-cell response, the secondary T-cell response was weaker but faster, peaking on day 5 rather than day 15.

The V end loses 1 base and the J end loses 1 base, and a stretch of 6 bases separates them. Spanning cysteine to phenylalanine, the CDR3 consists of 14 amino acids. The retained sequence is limited to the CDR3, 42 bases, with the frame set at the first base. CDR1 and CDR2 are drawn from the germline V gene (reference sequence): SEHNR, FQNEAQ. This clonotype was detected ten times or more. There are no base qualities to consult, and no much larger clone falls within one base. Synthesis of TCR cDNA relied on 5'RACE template switching, a step that introduced a universal primer site along with unique molecular identifiers. cDNA synthesis was primed from both the TCR alpha and TCR beta constant segments. Library amplification involved two PCR steps, and the second step added sample barcodes and sequencing adapters. Sequencing of libraries was performed on Illumina HiSeq 2500 (2x100 bp) or NovaSeq (2x150 bp). On the study's bioinformatics: MIGEC handled demultiplexing of reads and collapsing into UMI consensus sequences, while MiXCR performed V(D)J alignment. Vaccine-responding clonotypes were identified with edgeR using replicate PBMC samples, with FDR below 0.01 and a log2 fold change above 5 up to day 15 being required. Each bulk clonotype received a CD4 or CD8 identity based on whether the sequenced CD4 or CD8 repertoire contained that clonotype at higher abundance. To estimate the distribution of each clone across memory phenotypes, clonotype frequencies in memory subsets were weighted by FACS-sorted cell numbers. The raw public reads went through TCRdb reprocessing: fastp at Q25, MiXCR clone calling, in-frame beta chains kept. For every CDR3 protein sequence, its rows merge into one entry that carries the most common genes and DNA. TCRdb's processing, not the study's, gives the V and J calls here. The sample contains about 26,000 distinct CDR3 sequences, 5.5% of them found a single time. Approximately 10% of the sample is held by the ten biggest clonotypes.

The treatment or condition label, read with the paper, signifies: live attenuated yellow fever vaccine strain. PBMCs were isolated from peripheral blood using a standard Ficoll-Paque protocol. For sorted memory subsets, RNA extraction was done with the RNeasy Micro Kit. The chain is encoded by TRBV7-9 joined to TRBJ2-3; no D gene call is confident. The clonotype comes from a man aged 30 to 39 who received the YFV17D yellow fever vaccine. This sample comprised PBMCs, either bulk or a sorted T-cell subset (CD4+, CD8+, memory, or dextramer-sorted; not recorded which), obtained 15 days after the yellow fever booster vaccination. The bases read TGTGCCAGCAGCTTAGACTGGGGCACAGATACGCAGTATTTT. It specifies CASSLDWGTDTQYF.